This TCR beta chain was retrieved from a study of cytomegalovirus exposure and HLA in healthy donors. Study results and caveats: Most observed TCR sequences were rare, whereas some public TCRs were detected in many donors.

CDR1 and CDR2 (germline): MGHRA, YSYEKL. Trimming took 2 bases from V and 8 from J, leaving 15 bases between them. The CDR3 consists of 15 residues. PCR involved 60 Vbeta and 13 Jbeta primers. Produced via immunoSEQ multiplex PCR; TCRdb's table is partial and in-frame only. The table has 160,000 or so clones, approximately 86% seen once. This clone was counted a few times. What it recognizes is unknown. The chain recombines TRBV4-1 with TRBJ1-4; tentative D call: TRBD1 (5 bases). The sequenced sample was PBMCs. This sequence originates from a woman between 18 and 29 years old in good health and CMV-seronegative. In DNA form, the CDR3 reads TGCGCCAGCAGCCAAAGAAGCAGGGTGGGCGAAAAACTGTTTTTT. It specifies CASSQRSRVGEKLFF.